These 30 T cell receptor beta chains came from one sample sequenced in a study of shared clonotypes between healthy human individuals. The data were produced by immunoSEQ multiplex PCR, yet TCRdb's version contains in-frame clones alone and is incomplete. The sample has hundreds of thousands of clones, around 80% seen once; the top ten hold around 12%. Material: PBMCs. These receptors came from a woman in her thirties or forties in good health. Some clones in this sample may be carry-over from other donors' samples.

This chain links TRBV7-2 with TRBJ1-5, with D unclear. V was shortened by 2 bases and J by 6 bases, with 14 bases between the two germline ends. The CDR3 extends over 15 amino acids. Germline loops: CDR1 SGHTA, CDR2 FQGNSA. This CDR3 is CASSLNLVTGQPQHF. For the CDR3, the DNA is TGTGCCAGCAGCTTAAATCTAGTAACGGGTCAGCCCCAGCATTTT.

This chain connects TRBV21-1 to TRBJ2-1; the table calls TRBD1, which could not be checked here. TRBV21-1 is given as a pseudogene. The CDR3 consists of 16 residues. CDR3 region: CASSKGAGGAHNEQFF. Here the CDR3 DNA reads TGTGCCAGCAGCAAAGGGGCAGGGGGTGCCCACAATGAGCAGTTCTTC.

This clone has just one count. The chain combines TRBV6-1 with TRBJ1-5; tentative D call: TRBD1 (5 bases). CDR3 length equals 14 residues. The germline gives CDR1 MNHNS, CDR2 SASEGT. Deletions cut 0 bases from V and 6 bases from J, with 9 bases between. CDR3 amino acids: CASSEALGGQPQHF. CDR3 DNA: TGTGCCAGCAGTGAAGCGTTGGGGGGTCAGCCCCAGCATTTT.

As for this clone: A read error may be the cause here, since a much bigger clone is one base away. At the DNA level, this CDR3 is encoded by other sequences in the same sample as well. As DNA, the CDR3 is TGTGCAAGTAGTATGGGGACTCAACCGGAGACCCAGTACTTC. Translating it yields CASSMGTQPETQYF. The V gene is TRBV19, the J gene TRBJ2-5, with TRBD2 as a possible D gene (6 bases). The CDR3 runs 14 residues. Germline values: CDR1 LNHDA, CDR2 SQIVND (reference sequence).

The V gene is TRBV9, the J gene TRBJ2-7; 8 positions match TRBD1. The junction had 5 bases not matched to a gene; V was cut back by 0 bases and J by 6 bases. The CDR3 contains 14 residues. The germline V gene has CDR1 SGDLS and CDR2 YYNGEE. CDR3 in amino acids: CASSVEDRAGEQYF. DNA for the CDR3: TGTGCCAGCAGCGTAGAGGACAGGGCCGGCGAGCAGTACTTC.

The rearrangement links TRBV15 to TRBJ2-6; D unresolved. This CDR3 has 17 amino acids. Trimming pared 0 bases from V and 2 bases from J, leaving 11 bases between. Germline values: CDR1 LNHNV, CDR2 YYDKDF (reference sequence). The CDR3 region is CATSRDRGRTGANVLTF. Here the CDR3 DNA reads TGTGCCACCAGCAGAGATCGTGGCAGAACTGGGGCCAACGTCCTGACTTTC.

The chain joins TRBV5-1 to TRBJ2-7, with 10 bases fitting TRBD2. The CDR3 totals 15 residues. The germline V gene has CDR1 SGHRS and CDR2 YFSETQ. Trimming at V came to 2 bases and at J to 0 bases, leaving 2 bases not matched to a gene. The CDR3 DNA follows: TGCGCCAGCAGCTTCCTAGCGGGAGACTCCTACGAGCAGTACTTC. As protein: CASSFLAGDSYEQYF.

The chain is built from TRBV15 and TRBJ1-2; 7 bases are a match to TRBD1. CDR1 is LNHNV, CDR2 YYDKDF, per germline (reference sequence). This CDR3 has 15 residues. Unmatched junction bases numbered 6, after V lost 2 bases and J lost 3 bases. CDR3 bases: TGTGCCACCAGCAGAAATTCTCAGGGGGACTATGGCTACACCTTC. This encodes CATSRNSQGDYGYTF.

The rearrangement joins TRBV5-4 to TRBJ2-1; D is unresolved. Germline V gene sequence: CDR1 SGHNT, CDR2 YYREEE (reference sequence). The V end was cut by 2 bases, the J end by 7 bases, with 13 bases between. The CDR3 runs 14 residues. Here the CDR3 reads CASSFLVLGNEQFF. CDR3 DNA: TGTGCCAGCAGCTTTCTAGTCCTCGGAAATGAGCAGTTCTTC.

This clone was detected ten times or more. Distinct nucleotide sequences in the sample also encode this CDR3. The chain couples TRBV4-3 to TRBJ1-1, with 7 bases aligning to TRBD1. CDR3 length: 14 amino acids. V shed 2 bases, J shed 7 bases, and the junction held 7 bases outside the gene matches. Germline-derived CDR1 and CDR2 are LGHNA and YSLEER. The CDR3 spells CASSQLGTEREAFF. The CDR3 DNA reads as TGCGCCAGCAGCCAACTCGGGACAGAGCGTGAAGCTTTCTTT.

The V and J genes are TRBV7-2 and TRBJ1-3, with 9 bases that match TRBD1. Germline CDR1 SGHTA, CDR2 FQGNSA. CDR3 size: 15 residues. Trimming took 1 base from V and 4 from J; bases not matched to a gene: 2. CDR3 nucleotide sequence: TGTGCCAGCAGCTTAGTTGGGACAGGGGGAAACACCATATATTTT. Its translation: CASSLVGTGGNTIYF. The full variable domain, rest sourced from reference TRBV7-2 and TRBJ1-3, is GAGVSQSPSNKVTEKGKDVELRCDPISGHTALYWYRQSLGQGLEFLIYFQGNSAPDKSGLPSDRFSAERTGGSVSTLTIQRTQQEDSAVYLCASSLVGTGGNTIYFGEGSWLTVV.

The count of this clone is one. CDR3 protein: CASSLAWTGELFF. The CDR3, as DNA: TGTGCCAGCAGCTTAGCTTGGACCGGGGAGCTGTTTTTT. The chain recombines TRBV11-2 with TRBJ2-2; no reliable D call. CDR3 size: 13 residues. Germline V gene lookup returns CDR1 SGHAT and CDR2 FQNNGV. Trimming took 1 base from V and 5 from J, leaving 5 bases between them.

As to this clone: A single base is all that separates this from a far larger clone, so a read error is likely. This sample includes further DNA sequences coding for the same CDR3. This chain connects TRBV20-1 to TRBJ1-2; D is uncertain. The germline V gene encodes CDR1 DFQATT and CDR2 SNEGSKA (reference sequence). This CDR3 spans 8 amino acids. The CDR3 sequence is CSASGYTF. DNA of the CDR3: TGCAGTGCTAGTGGCTATACCTTC.

The CDR3 here is CASSTGAWREQYF. The CDR3 DNA reads as TGTGCCAGCAGCACCGGGGCCTGGCGGGAGCAGTACTTC. J is TRBJ2-7 and V is TRBV5-5, with D perhaps assigned TRBD1 or TRBD2 (5 bases each). Germline values: CDR1 SGHKS, CDR2 YYEKEE (reference sequence). Trimming pared 4 bases from V and 7 bases from J, leaving 15 bases between. The CDR3 consists of 13 residues.

The chain recombines TRBV6-1 with TRBJ2-7, with a possible D match to TRBD1 (5 bases). The CDR3 extends over 16 amino acids. V was pared by 2 bases and J by 4 bases, with 18 bases between. Germline loops: CDR1 MNHNS, CDR2 SASEGT. CDR3 DNA: TGTGCCAGCAGTGAACCTGGTCGGCCAGGGAAGTACGAGCAGTACTTC. This sequence encodes CASSEPGRPGKYEQYF.

In the case of this clone: It may be a read error: a sequence one base away is much more abundant. The rearrangement uses TRBV25-1 and TRBJ2-7; no firm D call. This CDR3 spans 11 amino acids. Germline CDR1 and CDR2: MGHDK and SYGVNS. Trimming shortened V by 3 bases and J by 3 bases, and 3 bases separated the two germline ends. The CDR3 region has the DNA TGTGCCAGCAGTGACCTCTACGAGCAGTACTTC. It codes for CASSDLYEQYF.

The rearrangement joins TRBV9 to TRBJ1-5; D is undetermined. This CDR3 spans 15 amino acids. Trimming removed 3 bases at V and 0 bases at J, with 10 bases between. Germline V CDR1 and CDR2: SGDLS, YYNGEE. The CDR3 coding sequence is TGTGCCAGCAGCGCGCTGGGTTATAGCAATCAGCCCCAGCATTTT. Translated, it gives CASSALGYSNQPQHF.

V gene TRBV27 combines with J gene TRBJ2-1; D is unclear. V was pared by 3 bases and J by 4 bases, with 7 bases between. CDR1 is MNHEY and CDR2 is SMNVEV in the germline V gene (reference sequence). The CDR3 runs to 13 residues. The CDR3 region is CASSFNVYNEQFF. The DNA of the CDR3 is TGTGCCAGCAGTTTTAACGTTTACAATGAGCAGTTCTTC.

On this clone itself: This may arise from a read error, as a much more abundant clone is one base away. Other DNA sequences in the sample encode the same CDR3. The CDR3 is CASSPTENTEAFF. The CDR3 DNA follows: TGTGCCAGCAGCCCAACAGAGAACACTGAAGCTTTCTTT. The J gene is TRBJ1-1, the V gene TRBV28; no clear D. This CDR3 comprises 13 residues. CDR1 and CDR2 (germline): MDHEN, SYDVKM. The V end lost 6 bases, the J end lost 1 base, and 9 bases lay between the germline ends. Using reference TRBV28 and TRBJ1-1 for the parts outside the CDR3, the full variable domain is DVKVTQSSRYLVKRTGEKVFLECVQDMDHENMFWYRQDPGLGLRLIYFSYDVKMKEKGDIPEGYSVSREKKERFSLILESASTNQTSMYLCASSPTENTEAFFGQGTRLTVV.

The rearrangement joins TRBV29-1 to TRBJ1-2, with 10 bases aligning to TRBD1. The CDR3 totals 16 residues. V was clipped by 4 bases and J by 4 bases; unmatched bases: 12. Germline V gene data show CDR1 as SQVTM and CDR2 as ANQGSEA. The CDR3 DNA is TGCAGCGTTGGGGTGGCCGGGACAGGGGTTGGCTATGGCTACACCTTC. Its translation: CSVGVAGTGVGYGYTF.

Notes on this clone: A much larger clone is a single base away; this may be a read error. This sample also contains other DNA sequences that code for the same CDR3. V gene TRBV28 combines with J gene TRBJ2-2; perhaps TRBD2 as D (5 bases). Trimming removed 3 bases at V and 5 bases at J, with 7 bases between. Germline loops: CDR1 MDHEN, CDR2 SYDVKM. The CDR3 covers 13 residues. CDR3 residues: CASSLRATGELFF. The CDR3 DNA reads as TGTGCCAGCAGTTTGAGGGCGACCGGGGAGCTGTTTTTT.

This chain uses TRBV7-9 with TRBJ1-2, with TRBD1 as a possible D gene (6 bases). The CDR3 runs 14 residues. V gave up 1 base and J gave up 6 bases, with 12 bases separating them. CDR1 and CDR2 (germline): SEHNR, FQNEAQ (reference sequence). CDR3 sequence reads: CASSLGSKGDGYTF. The DNA of the CDR3 is TGTGCCAGCAGCTTAGGTTCAAAGGGGGATGGCTACACCTTC.

The chain has TRBV27 and TRBJ2-2, with TRBD1 identical over 9 bases. The CDR3 consists of 17 residues. The V and J ends lost 2 bases and 4 bases, in that order; junction bases with no gene match: 8. From germline, CDR1 is MNHEY and CDR2 SMNVEV (reference sequence). This CDR3 reads CASSLGRDRAITGELFF. The CDR3 DNA reads as TGTGCCAGCAGTTTAGGCCGGGACAGGGCCATCACCGGGGAGCTGTTTTTT.

This clone occurred a few times. This chain links TRBV28 with TRBJ1-2; the D gene is possibly TRBD1 (5 bases). Trimming took off 6 bases at V and 0 bases at J, with 14 bases between the two ends. Germline V gene data show CDR1 as MDHEN and CDR2 as SYDVKM. The CDR3 sequence is 15 residues long. The CDR3 spells CASSPPGGANYGYTF. In DNA form, the CDR3 reads TGTGCCAGCAGCCCCCCGGGGGGGGCTAACTATGGCTACACCTTC.

The chain carries TRBV4-2 and TRBJ1-1, with D perhaps TRBD1 (5 bases). This CDR3 spans 13 amino acids. The V and J ends lost 3 bases and 3 bases respectively, with 8 bases between them. The germline gives CDR1 LGHNA, CDR2 YNFKEQ. The CDR3 bases are TGTGCCAGCAGCCAGCCAGGGCACACTGAAGCTTTCTTT. This encodes CASSQPGHTEAFF.

This chain links TRBV6-1 with TRBJ1-4, with D possibly being TRBD1 (5 bases). The V end lost 7 bases, the J end lost 0 bases, and 12 bases lay between the germline ends. This CDR3 contains 15 residues. Germline CDR1 MNHNS, CDR2 SASEGT. The CDR3 sequence: CASIHGAATNEKLFF. The CDR3 DNA sequence: TGTGCCAGCATCCACGGGGCTGCAACTAATGAAAAACTGTTTTTT.

There are a few counts of this clone. J is TRBJ2-7 and V is TRBV19, with 7 bases lining up with TRBD2. Germline CDR1 reads LNHDA; CDR2 reads SQIVND (reference sequence). The CDR3 contains 16 residues. The trim removed 5 bases at V and 0 bases at J, leaving 10 bases unmatched. The CDR3, as DNA: TGTGCCAGTAGTTCCTCGCTAGCGGAAAGCTCCTACGAGCAGTACTTC. It encodes CASSSSLAESSYEQYF. The whole variable domain, filled in from reference TRBV19 and TRBJ2-7, reads DGGITQSPKYLFRKEGQNVTLSCEQNLNHDAMYWYRQDPGQGLRLIYYSQIVNDFQKGDIAEGYSVSREKKESFPLTVTSAQKNPTAFYLCASSSSLAESSYEQYFGPGTRLTVT.

This rearrangement joins TRBV7-6 to TRBJ2-3; a weak D match, TRBD1 (6 bases). The germline V gene encodes CDR1 SGHVS and CDR2 FNYEAQ. This CDR3 contains 13 residues. V was cut by 5 bases and J by 6 bases, with 12 bases left in between. CDR3 residues: CASSASGADTQYF. The CDR3 DNA sequence: TGTGCCAGCAGCGCGTCAGGGGCGGATACGCAGTATTTT.

The chain couples TRBV13 to TRBJ2-1; 9 bases are a match to TRBD2. J gave up 6 bases and V 5 bases, and 11 bases lay outside the gene matches. Germline loops: CDR1 PRHDT, CDR2 FYEKMQ (reference sequence). The CDR3 extends over 16 amino acids. The CDR3 loop reads CASSPRDAGGLNEQFF. The CDR3 nucleotides read TGTGCCAGCAGCCCCAGAGACGCGGGAGGGCTCAATGAGCAGTTCTTC.

The CDR3 nucleotides are TGTGCCAGTAGTGGGGGCGAGAGTGAAAAACTGTTTTTT. Encoded protein: CASSGGESEKLFF. The genes are TRBV19 and TRBJ1-4; D is possibly TRBD1 (6 bases). V was shortened by 5 bases and J by 7 bases, with 11 bases between the two germline ends. CDR1 and CDR2 (germline): LNHDA, SQIVND (reference sequence). This CDR3 has 13 residues. Full variable domain (missing parts from reference TRBV19 and TRBJ1-4): DGGITQSPKYLFRKEGQNVTLSCEQNLNHDAMYWYRQDPGQGLRLIYYSQIVNDFQKGDIAEGYSVSREKKESFPLTVTSAQKNPTAFYLCASSGGESEKLFFGSGTQLSVL.